The clone carrying this T cell receptor (beta chain) has more than one count but fewer than ten. What it recognizes is unknown. The whole isolated RNA underwent reverse transcription, so sequencing captured expressed TCRB transcripts. Generated by immunoSEQ multiplex PCR, the TCRdb table keeps only in-frame clones and is missing some. The sample comprises 240,000 or so clones, roughly 22% of which are singletons, and around 0.029% rests with the top ten. From germline, CDR1 is SGHRS and CDR2 YFSETQ. Losses at the gene ends were 4 bases for V and 4 bases for J; bases not matched to a gene: 4. The CDR3 consists of 13 residues. This record belongs to a study of beta chain features in type 1 diabetes. General observations from the study: Moderate yet significant TCRB CDR3 shortening was seen in Type 1 diabetes patients in all four CD4+ subsets.

This TCR derives from a woman aged 40-49 years with type 1 diabetes. The sequenced sample consisted of naive CD4+ T cells from blood. V gene TRBV5-1 combines with J gene TRBJ1-1; TRBD1 aligns across 7 bases. The CDR3 bases are TGCGCCAGCAGCCCGGGACAGACCACTGAAGCTTTCTTT. Encoded protein: CASSPGQTTEAFF.